These 18 T cell receptor beta chains came from one sample sequenced in a study of spatial heterogeneity in lung cancer (dated by TCRdb to about 2019). General findings and caveats noted by the study authors: The tumor nonsynonymous mutation count correlated with the number of expanded intratumoral alpha and beta TCRs.

The time point label corresponds to: sample taken at primary tumor resection. Libraries came from 5' RACE. Sequencing was performed on a NextSeq 500. TCRdb itself trimmed the public reads at Q25 with fastp, ran MiXCR and retained productive beta chains. Every distinct CDR3 protein forms one entry, paired with its most common genes and DNA. This sample has about 15,000 distinct CDR3 sequences in its table, and 5% to 7.5% of those were observed once. The top ten hold approximately 6.8% of the sample. Antigens for these TCRs are unknown. Sample: lung tumor tissue, taken at surgery. The receptor source for this set is a male donor with early-stage non-small cell lung cancer.

This clonotype was found a few times. This beta chain represents an off-target read in a library built for alpha chains; its size is of limited meaning. The chain is built from TRBV11-2 and TRBJ1-5; D is unresolved. V was clipped by 6 bases and J by 1 base, with 7 bases between them. The CDR3 consists of 13 residues. In germline, CDR1 is SGHAT, CDR2 FQNNGV. The CDR3 DNA reads as TGTGCCAGCAGGACTGGGAGCAATCAGCCCCAGCATTTT. Encoded protein: CASRTGSNQPQHF.

On this clonotype itself: Since the library was made to target alpha chains, this beta chain is a stray read and its abundance is not meaningful. V usage is TRBV9 and J usage is TRBJ2-1; D uncertain. The germline V gene encodes CDR1 SGDLS and CDR2 YYNGEE. The CDR3 is 16 amino acids. The V gene lost 4 bases and the J gene lost 5 bases, with 19 bases spanning the gap. Here the CDR3 reads CASSPHADSRNNEQFF. CDR3 nucleotide sequence: TGTGCCAGCAGCCCCCATGCCGACTCCCGGAACAATGAGCAGTTCTTC.

This clonotype has at least ten counts. This beta chain is off target for a library built for alpha chains, so its abundance means little. The V gene is TRBV7-2, the J gene TRBJ1-1, with D hard to call. The V end was cut by 0 bases, the J end by 5 bases, with 13 bases between. CDR1 and CDR2 from the germline V gene are SGHTA and FQGNSA. CDR3 size: 15 residues. CDR3: CASSLALGVRTEAFF. In DNA, the CDR3 is TGTGCCAGCAGCTTAGCGCTCGGGGTAAGGACTGAAGCTTTCTTT.

This clonotype was seen at least ten times. This beta chain is a stray sequence in a library constructed for alpha chains; its clone size is not meaningful. This chain joins TRBV4-2 and TRBJ2-2; D gene unclear. The CDR3 sequence is 15 residues long. In germline, CDR1 is LGHNA, CDR2 YNFKEQ. Trimming removed 4 bases at V and 0 bases at J, with 9 bases between. The CDR3: CASSLSTANTGELFF. The CDR3, as DNA: TGTGCCAGCAGCCTGTCGACTGCGAACACCGGGGAGCTGTTTTTT.

This clonotype was counted ten times or more. A library prepared for alpha chains yielded this beta chain as an off-target read; its size is of little meaning. The CDR3 is CASWDGTALAEQYF. The CDR3, as DNA: TGTGCCTCTTGGGACGGGACCGCTCTGGCCGAGCAGTACTTC. This rearrangement joins TRBV30 to TRBJ2-7; D is tentatively TRBD1 or TRBD2 (5 bases each). Trimming removed 7 bases at V and 6 bases at J, with 22 bases between. The CDR3 runs to 14 residues. CDR1 is GTSNPN, CDR2 SVGIG, per germline (reference sequence).

Many counts were recorded for this clonotype. Little can be read into the size of this beta chain, an off-target read in a library designed for alpha chains. The rearrangement links TRBV7-9 to TRBJ1-6; D perhaps matches TRBD1 (5 bases). The CDR3 is 14 residues long. Germline-derived CDR1 and CDR2 are SEHNR and FQNEAQ (reference sequence). V shed 4 bases and J shed 2 bases, with 6 bases lying between them. The CDR3 region is CASSSTAYNSPLHF. CDR3 nucleotide sequence: TGTGCCAGCAGCTCGACAGCCTATAATTCACCCCTCCACTTT.

For this clonotype: The size of this beta chain means little, since it is a stray read in a library made for alpha chains. The chain carries TRBV7-3 and TRBJ1-2, with TRBD1 as a possible D gene (6 bases). This CDR3 is 14 amino acids long. The germline V gene encodes CDR1 SGHTA and CDR2 FQGTGA. The germline V and J ends were trimmed by 5 bases and 2 bases, with 12 bases remaining between them. The CDR3 region has the DNA TGTGCCAGCAGCCCCGGACAGACGAACTATGGCTACACCTTC. Amino acid sequence: CASSPGQTNYGYTF.

This clonotype was found many times. This beta chain is an unintended read in a library built for alpha chains; its size means little. The chain combines TRBV12-3 or TRBV12-4 with TRBJ2-3, with D perhaps TRBD1 (5 bases). Trimming removed 5 bases from V and 2 bases from J, with 8 bases in between. The length of the CDR3 is 13 residues. Here the CDR3 DNA reads TGTGCCAGCAGTGACAGCTACACAGATACGCAGTATTTT. This translates into CASSDSYTDTQYF.

Only a few counts were recorded for this clonotype. This beta chain represents an off-target read in a library built for alpha chains; its size is of limited meaning. The gene calls are TRBV19 and TRBJ2-1; TRBD1 matches 7 bases. The length of the CDR3 is 11 residues. The V gene end was trimmed by 9 bases and the J gene end by 12 bases; junction bases not matched to a gene: 8. The V gene's germline CDR1 is LNHDA and CDR2 SQIVND (reference sequence). The DNA for the CDR3 is TGTGCCAGCTTACGGGACAGCGTGCAGTTCTTC. Residues: CASLRDSVQFF. Supplemented by reference TRBV19 and TRBJ2-1, the full variable domain reads DGGITQSPKYLFRKEGQNVTLSCEQNLNHDAMYWYRQDPGQGLRLIYYSQIVNDFQKGDIAEGYSVSREKKESFPLTVTSAQKNPTAFYLCASLRDSVQFFGPGTRLTVL.

This clonotype was counted many times. A library made for alpha chains picked up this beta chain off target, so its size means little. This chain connects TRBV6-5 to TRBJ1-2, with D unclear. Germline V lookup: CDR1 MNHEY, CDR2 SVGAGI. Trimming removed 0 bases from V and 2 bases from J, with 13 bases in between. The CDR3 extends over 16 amino acids. As DNA, the CDR3 is TGTGCCAGCAGTTACTCCTCTATGGGCCTAAACTATGGCTACACCTTC. As protein: CASSYSSMGLNYGYTF.

This clonotype was recorded a few times. The library was built for alpha chains, so this beta chain is an off-target read and its size means little. V gene TRBV9 combines with J gene TRBJ2-1, with D uncertain. CDR3 size: 15 residues. Trimming took 0 bases from V and 7 from J, leaving 14 bases between them. From germline, CDR1 is SGDLS and CDR2 YYNGEE. The CDR3 DNA reads TGTGCCAGCAGCGTAGGGGGTAAGGCTAGGAATGAGCAGTTCTTC. Translated, it gives CASSVGGKARNEQFF.

In this sample, this clonotype turned up many times. This beta chain was picked up by a library intended for alpha chains and is off target, so its count carries little meaning. This sequence joins TRBV20-1 and TRBJ2-1; TRBD2 might be the D (5 bases). CDR1 is DFQATT, CDR2 SNEGSKA, per germline (reference sequence). This CDR3 is 14 amino acids long. V lost 3 bases and J 7 bases, leaving 16 bases between the germline ends. CDR3 protein: CSASGQRRANEQFF. The CDR3 region has the DNA TGCAGTGCTAGTGGTCAAAGGCGGGCTAATGAGCAGTTCTTC.

At least ten counts were recorded for this clonotype. Because this beta chain is a stray read in a library intended to capture alpha chains, its abundance should not be given much weight. The chain has TRBV10-2 and TRBJ1-6; D not resolved. V lost 8 bases and J lost 9, with 14 bases in between. The CDR3 is 13 amino acids. In germline, CDR1 is WSHSY, CDR2 SAAADI. CDR3 in amino acids: CASGEERFSPLHF. In nucleotides, the CDR3 is TGCGCCAGCGGGGAAGAACGGTTTTCACCCCTCCACTTT.

On this clonotype: This beta chain is an off-target read within a library intended for alpha chains, so its frequency means little. The chain has TRBV7-8 and TRBJ2-1; D gene unclear. CDR3 size: 12 residues. Per the germline V gene, CDR1 is SGHVS and CDR2 is FQNEAQ. Trimming took 2 bases from V and 7 from J, leaving 6 bases between them. The CDR3 loop is CASSLSWNEQFF. The CDR3 DNA follows: TGTGCCAGCAGCTTATCATGGAATGAGCAGTTCTTC.

This clonotype was found a few times. Because the library targeted alpha chains, this beta chain is an off-target read whose size means little. This chain's CDR3 is CASSSRARFPEAFF. The CDR3 bases are TGTGCCAGCAGCTCTAGAGCCAGGTTCCCTGAAGCTTTCTTT. The chain employs TRBV13 and TRBJ1-1; D is undetermined. The V gene lost 4 bases and the J gene lost 6 bases, with 15 bases spanning the gap. The germline gives CDR1 PRHDT, CDR2 FYEKMQ (reference sequence). CDR3 length equals 14 residues.

This clonotype was counted ten times or more. A library made for alpha chains picked up this beta chain off target, so its size means little. The J gene is TRBJ1-4, the V gene TRBV6-5, with 8 bases lining up with TRBD1. CDR3 length equals 14 residues. After removal of 9 bases from V and 8 bases from J, the junction contained 11 bases not matched to a gene. Per germline, CDR1 MNHEY and CDR2 SVGAGI. The CDR3, as DNA: TGTGCCAGAGACCCGGACAGGGATGGCGAAAAACTGTTTTTT. Translation gives CARDPDRDGEKLFF.

Comments on this clonotype: Because the library targeted alpha chains, this beta chain is an off-target read whose size means little. This chain connects TRBV12-3 or TRBV12-4 to TRBJ1-1; D is possibly TRBD1 (5 bases). V was clipped by 0 bases and J by 0 bases, with 8 bases between them. This CDR3 region has 15 residues. The CDR3 is CASSLATGLNTEAFF. Written as DNA, the CDR3 is TGTGCCAGCAGTTTAGCAACAGGACTGAACACTGAAGCTTTCTTT.

Ten or more counts support this clonotype. This beta chain turned up in a library designed for alpha chains; as an off-target read, its abundance says little. This chain uses TRBV11-1 with TRBJ1-6; TRBD1 aligns across 7 bases. J was trimmed by 6 bases and V by 1 base; bases with no gene match: 3. From germline, CDR1 is SGHAT and CDR2 FQDESV (reference sequence). CDR3 length: 15 residues. For the CDR3, the DNA is TGTGCCAGCAGCTTAGACAGGGGTTTTAATTCACCCCTCCACTTT. Encoded protein: CASSLDRGFNSPLHF.